The rows below give T cell receptor beta chains drawn from one sample of a study of T cell responses to AZD1222 COVID-19 vaccine. Some clones are missing from TCRdb's copy, which holds only in-frame ones; the method was immunoSEQ multiplex PCR. The sample lists 250,000 to 300,000 clones; around 93% were seen once. Sequencing was performed on peripheral blood, taken 28 days after the second AZD1222 dose. Source of these receptors: an adult who received the AZD1222 COVID-19 vaccine. The CDR3 runs from the conserved cysteine through the conserved F or W. D genes are given only for firm matches.

TRBV9	TRBJ1-2	NA	CASSVGVYGYTF
TRBV4-1	TRBJ1-2	NA	CASSQVLGPGDGYTF
TRBV20-1	TRBJ1-2	NA	CSGVSYGYTF
TRBV7-2	TRBJ1-5	TRBD1	CASSSQGALSNQPQHF
TRBV19	TRBJ1-2	TRBD1	CASSIQGAYNYGYTF
TRBV9	TRBJ1-1	NA	CASSVDPGSTEAFF
TRBV9	TRBJ1-3	NA	CASSGGNTIYF
TRBV2	TRBJ2-7	NA	CASSDQGQTYEQYF
TRBV5-5	TRBJ1-1	NA	CASRRDSMNTEAFF
TRBV18	TRBJ2-6	TRBD1	CASSPRTGNSGANVLTF
TRBV18	TRBJ1-4	NA	CASSPRTGLEKLFF
TRBV9	TRBJ2-2	NA	CASSVRGDADTGELFF
TRBV2	TRBJ2-2	TRBD1	CASSEWQRTGGELFF
TRBV30	TRBJ2-1	NA	CAWIGTGNEQFF
TRBV12-3/TRBV12-4	TRBJ1-5	NA	CASAGQGHQPQHF
TRBV19	TRBJ1-5	TRBD1	CASSFEGQGTQPQHF
TRBV19	TRBJ2-1	NA	CASSIPPAGRGGNEQFF
TRBV19	TRBJ1-2	TRBD1	CASSGTTGRFYGYTF
TRBV7-2	TRBJ2-1	NA	CASSLVGQASYNEQFF
TRBV9	TRBJ2-3	NA	CASSVGGSSHTQYF
TRBV29-1	TRBJ2-7	TRBD2	CSVAGGSSYEQYF
TRBV6-5	TRBJ2-7	NA	CASSYRQGGSYEQYF
TRBV6-5	TRBJ1-6	TRBD1	CASSSTGPNSPLHF
TRBV7-2	TRBJ2-5	NA	CASSLGPAGGHSKKGAQYF
TRBV5-1	TRBJ1-2	TRBD1	CASSLGRGRNYGYTF
TRBV4-3	TRBJ2-1	TRBD2	CASSPEGAGLYNEQFF
TRBV5-6	TRBJ1-2	NA	CASSRDSSINYGYTF
TRBV28	TRBJ1-2	NA	CASSFRGGAGGYTF
TRBV15	TRBJ1-6	NA	CATSRGGINSPLHF
TRBV7-2	TRBJ1-3	TRBD1	CASSLAQGGSGNTIYF
TRBV18	TRBJ2-1	NA	CASSPPGGDEQFF
TRBV14	TRBJ1-2	NA	CASSEGVYYGYTF
TRBV6-5	TRBJ2-5	TRBD2	CASSASGSGETQYF
TRBV5-1	TRBJ1-1	NA	CASSPNPEDTEAFF
TRBV27	TRBJ1-1	NA	CASRARAGGTEAFF
TRBV25-1	TRBJ2-1	NA	CASSRSSYNEQFF
TRBV28	TRBJ2-6	TRBD1	CASSSIRRTGSGANVLTF
TRBV19	TRBJ1-1	TRBD1	CASSYRGRNTEAFF
TRBV27	TRBJ1-6	NA	CASSFGLYSPLHF
TRBV7-2	TRBJ2-4	TRBD1	CASSLSGQALAKNIQYF
TRBV7-3	TRBJ2-5	TRBD2	CASSLAGGRETQYF
TRBV7-8	TRBJ1-5	TRBD1	CASSPGGQNQPQHF
TRBV5-1	TRBJ2-2	NA	CASSATGTHTGELFF
TRBV7-2	TRBJ1-2	NA	CASSPGGGTGSGYGYTF
TRBV28	TRBJ2-7	TRBD1	CASSAPGQHYEQYF
TRBV30	TRBJ1-2	NA	CAWRAPSDFRDGYTF
TRBV6-5	TRBJ1-2	NA	CASSTDRANYGYTF
TRBV3-1/TRBV3-2	TRBJ2-1	NA	CASSQGGPTYNEQFF
TRBV10-3	TRBJ2-7	TRBD1	CAISRDRETYEQYF
TRBV28	TRBJ2-7	TRBD2	CASRPAGGSYEQYF
TRBV7-3	TRBJ1-1	NA	CASSSVGGVLNTEAFF
TRBV7-2	TRBJ1-1	NA	CASSPSGLSESNTEAFF
TRBV19	TRBJ2-2	NA	CASSIFRPRDTGELFF
TRBV19	TRBJ1-5	NA	CASSTGRVYSNQPQHF
TRBV2	TRBJ1-3	TRBD1	CASSEGAGGHTIYF
TRBV28	TRBJ1-2	NA	CASSLTDRPYGYTF
TRBV4-1	TRBJ2-1	TRBD2	CASSQVASGEEFF